The clone carrying this TCR beta chain was counted a single time. The data were produced by immunoSEQ multiplex PCR, yet TCRdb's version contains in-frame clones alone and is incomplete. This sample has 5,300 or so clones, with more than 75% found just once. This sample was taken from a study of lymphopenia after photon versus proton radiotherapy. The TCR originated in a young man with gastric cancer. Material: peripheral blood, obtained from a patient treated with photon-based radiotherapy.

In DNA, the CDR3 is TGTGCCAGCAGTTACTCGCCGGGAGGGACTGAAGCTTTCTTT. Encoded protein: CASSYSPGGTEAFF. The chain has TRBV6-5 and TRBJ1-1; D is undetermined. Germline V gives CDR1 MNHEY, CDR2 SVGAGI. The CDR3 runs 14 residues. The V end lost 0 bases, the J end lost 5 bases, and 10 bases lay between the germline ends.